Included here is one T cell receptor beta chain sequence, with context. Its antigen is not identified. The same CDR3 also results from other DNA sequences found in this sample. The length of the CDR3 is 16 residues. CDR1 and CDR2 (germline): SGHNT, YYREEE (reference sequence). The V segment lost 0 bases and the J segment 2 bases; nucleotides outside the gene matches: 4. It was at deep level that the assay was run. Every subset's genomic DNA went evenly onto several immunoSEQ plates. In the original processing: In the immunoSEQ data, sequences were junction-only and lacked quality scores, so filtering differed. Measured with immunoSEQ multiplex PCR; TCRdb has only the in-frame clones, and not every one. V, J and clone size were drawn from that table, and D and trimming were deduced from the DNA. This sample carries 2 million or so clones, roughly 95% of them seen once, and the ten largest clones take 0.13%.

The sample originates from a study of shared clonotypes between healthy human individuals. Study-wide points: Non-shared clonotypes showed lower generation probabilities than clonotypes common to all four donors.

Source material: naive CD4+ T cells sorted from blood. Subset described: CD45RA+ positively selected. The chain combines TRBV5-4 with TRBJ2-5; the match to TRBD2 covers 10 bases. The TCR was taken from a man in his late teens or twenties in good health. DNA for the CDR3: TGTGCCAGCAGCTTGGGAGGTAGCGGGGGGCAAGAGACCCAGTACTTC. It translates to CASSLGGSGGQETQYF.